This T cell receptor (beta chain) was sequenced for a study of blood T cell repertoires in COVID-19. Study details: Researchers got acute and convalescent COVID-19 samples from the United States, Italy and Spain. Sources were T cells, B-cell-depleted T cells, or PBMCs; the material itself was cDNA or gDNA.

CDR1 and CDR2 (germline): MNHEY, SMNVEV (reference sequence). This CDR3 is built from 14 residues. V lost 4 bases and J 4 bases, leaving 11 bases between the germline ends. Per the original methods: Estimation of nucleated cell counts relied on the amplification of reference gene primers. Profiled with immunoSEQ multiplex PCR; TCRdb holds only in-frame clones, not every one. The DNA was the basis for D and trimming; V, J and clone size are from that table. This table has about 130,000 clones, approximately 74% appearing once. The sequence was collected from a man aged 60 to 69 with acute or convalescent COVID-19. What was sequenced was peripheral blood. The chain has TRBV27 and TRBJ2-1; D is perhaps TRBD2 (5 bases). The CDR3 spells CASSSGAVYNEQFF. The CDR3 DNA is TGTGCCAGCAGTTCAGGAGCGGTTTACAATGAGCAGTTCTTC.